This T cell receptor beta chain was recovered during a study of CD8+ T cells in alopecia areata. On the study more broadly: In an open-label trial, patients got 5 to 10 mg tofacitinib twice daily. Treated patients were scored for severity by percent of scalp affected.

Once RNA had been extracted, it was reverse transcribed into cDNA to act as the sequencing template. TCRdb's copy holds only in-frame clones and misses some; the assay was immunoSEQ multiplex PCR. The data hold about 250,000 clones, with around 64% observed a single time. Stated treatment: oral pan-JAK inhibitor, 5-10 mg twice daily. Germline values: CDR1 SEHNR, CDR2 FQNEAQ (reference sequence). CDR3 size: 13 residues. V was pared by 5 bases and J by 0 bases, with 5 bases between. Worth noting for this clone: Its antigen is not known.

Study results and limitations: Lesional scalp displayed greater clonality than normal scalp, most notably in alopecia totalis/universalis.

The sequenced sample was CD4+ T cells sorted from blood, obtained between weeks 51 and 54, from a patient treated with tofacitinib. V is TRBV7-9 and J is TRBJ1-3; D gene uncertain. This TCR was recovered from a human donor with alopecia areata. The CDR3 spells CASSLNSGNTIYF. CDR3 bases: TGTGCCAGCAGCCTAAACTCTGGAAACACCATATATTTT. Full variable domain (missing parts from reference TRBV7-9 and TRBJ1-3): DTGVSQNPRHKITKRGQNVTFRCDPISEHNRLYWYRQTLGQGPEFLTYFQNEAQLEKSRLLSDRFSAERPKGSFSTLEIQRTEQGDSAMYLCASSLNSGNTIYFGEGSWLTVV.